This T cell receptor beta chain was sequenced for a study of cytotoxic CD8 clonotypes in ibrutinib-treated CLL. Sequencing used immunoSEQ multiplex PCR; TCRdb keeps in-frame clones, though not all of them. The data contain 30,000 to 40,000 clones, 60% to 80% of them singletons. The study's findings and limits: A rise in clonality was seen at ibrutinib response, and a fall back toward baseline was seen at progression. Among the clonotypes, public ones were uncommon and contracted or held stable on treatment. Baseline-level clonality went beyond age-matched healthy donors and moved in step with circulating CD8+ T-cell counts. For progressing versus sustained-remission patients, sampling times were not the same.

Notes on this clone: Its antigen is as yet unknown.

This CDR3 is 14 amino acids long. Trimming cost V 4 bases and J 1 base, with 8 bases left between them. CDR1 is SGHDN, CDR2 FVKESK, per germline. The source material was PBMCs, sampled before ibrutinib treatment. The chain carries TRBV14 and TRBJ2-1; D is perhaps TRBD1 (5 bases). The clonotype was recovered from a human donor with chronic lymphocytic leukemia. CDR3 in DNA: TGTGCCAGCAGCCCAGGGTTTTCCTACAATGAGCAGTTCTTC. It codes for CASSPGFSYNEQFF.